This is a list of T cell receptor beta chains from one sample in a study of blood T cell repertoires in COVID-19. Sequencing used immunoSEQ multiplex PCR; TCRdb keeps in-frame clones, though not all of them. Here the sample spans roughly 70,000 clones, about nine tenths being singletons. Sequencing was done on a sample of peripheral blood. Source of these receptors: a man aged 45-65 years with active COVID-19. The conserved cysteine and the conserved F or W are not part of the CDR3 here. The size entry is marked missing in some rows and otherwise reads once, few, many or a size class.

V gene: TRBV13; J gene: TRBJ2-3; clone size: NA; CDR3 protein: ASSLDGRASTDTQY
V gene: TRBV5-1; J gene: TRBJ2-5; clone size: NA; CDR3 protein: ASSPLAAETQY
V gene: TRBV6-2/TRBV6-3; J gene: TRBJ1-5; clone size: NA; CDR3 protein: ASSTPRIYQPQH
V gene: TRBV28; J gene: TRBJ2-3; clone size: NA; CDR3 protein: ASATIGASTDTQY
V gene: TRBV19; J gene: TRBJ1-3; clone size: NA; CDR3 protein: ASSPTGEMGNTIY
V gene: TRBV19; J gene: TRBJ2-7; clone size: NA; CDR3 protein: ASSIGTGGYEQY
V gene: TRBV27; J gene: TRBJ2-7; clone size: NA; CDR3 protein: ASSLSGAPYEQY
V gene: TRBV5-1; J gene: TRBJ1-2; clone size: NA; CDR3 protein: ASSPAGGPYGYT
V gene: TRBV11-3; J gene: TRBJ2-1; clone size: NA; CDR3 protein: ASSLRQGGNEQF
V gene: TRBV19; J gene: TRBJ2-7; clone size: NA; CDR3 protein: ASKGTAGREQY
V gene: TRBV10-2; J gene: TRBJ1-3; clone size: NA; CDR3 protein: ASSESSPNSGNTIY
V gene: TRBV10-3; J gene: TRBJ2-1; clone size: NA; CDR3 protein: ATSLAGENEQF
V gene: TRBV6-5; J gene: TRBJ2-7; clone size: NA; CDR3 protein: ASSYSNRGRNEQY
V gene: TRBV20-1; J gene: TRBJ1-5; clone size: once; CDR3 protein: SASPDRERSNQPQH
V gene: TRBV25-1; J gene: TRBJ2-7; clone size: NA; CDR3 protein: ASKARYEQY
V gene: TRBV27; J gene: TRBJ2-2; clone size: once; CDR3 protein: ASSIYAMRTSEYTGELF
V gene: TRBV11-1; J gene: TRBJ2-7; clone size: NA; CDR3 protein: ASSLVDRGYEQY
V gene: TRBV4-1; J gene: TRBJ2-1; clone size: NA; CDR3 protein: ASSQARTSGYNEQF
V gene: TRBV4-3; J gene: TRBJ2-1; clone size: once; CDR3 protein: ASSQAGGKYNEQF
V gene: TRBV10-3; J gene: TRBJ1-6; clone size: NA; CDR3 protein: ATGEAGWGSPLH
V gene: TRBV2; J gene: TRBJ1-3; clone size: NA; CDR3 protein: ARRGSGNTIY
V gene: TRBV2; J gene: TRBJ2-5; clone size: NA; CDR3 protein: ASSEDREGTQY
V gene: TRBV10-3; J gene: TRBJ2-5; clone size: NA; CDR3 protein: AISDGGLAGRETQY
V gene: TRBV27; J gene: TRBJ2-2; clone size: NA; CDR3 protein: ASILGTSGEGTGELF
V gene: TRBV10-3; J gene: TRBJ2-3; clone size: NA; CDR3 protein: AIGGGDTQY
V gene: TRBV11-2; J gene: TRBJ2-3; clone size: NA; CDR3 protein: ASSRVDTQY
V gene: TRBV19; J gene: TRBJ1-1; clone size: NA; CDR3 protein: ASSQIPGDTEAF
V gene: TRBV29-1; J gene: TRBJ1-1; clone size: NA; CDR3 protein: SVGQGEFLAEAF
V gene: TRBV5-1; J gene: TRBJ2-3; clone size: NA; CDR3 protein: ASSLAMFPDTQY
V gene: TRBV6-1; J gene: TRBJ1-6; clone size: NA; CDR3 protein: ASSERAGESPLH
V gene: TRBV4-1; J gene: TRBJ2-3; clone size: NA; CDR3 protein: ASSPTRGGATDTQY
V gene: TRBV7-2; J gene: TRBJ1-2; clone size: few; CDR3 protein: ASSFTYGTGSSGYT
V gene: TRBV6-5; J gene: TRBJ2-7; clone size: NA; CDR3 protein: ASSYSDRVSYEQY
V gene: TRBV28; J gene: TRBJ1-4; clone size: NA; CDR3 protein: ASSLTTGGLNEKLF
V gene: TRBV24-1; J gene: TRBJ1-4; clone size: few; CDR3 protein: ATSDAGASTNEKLF